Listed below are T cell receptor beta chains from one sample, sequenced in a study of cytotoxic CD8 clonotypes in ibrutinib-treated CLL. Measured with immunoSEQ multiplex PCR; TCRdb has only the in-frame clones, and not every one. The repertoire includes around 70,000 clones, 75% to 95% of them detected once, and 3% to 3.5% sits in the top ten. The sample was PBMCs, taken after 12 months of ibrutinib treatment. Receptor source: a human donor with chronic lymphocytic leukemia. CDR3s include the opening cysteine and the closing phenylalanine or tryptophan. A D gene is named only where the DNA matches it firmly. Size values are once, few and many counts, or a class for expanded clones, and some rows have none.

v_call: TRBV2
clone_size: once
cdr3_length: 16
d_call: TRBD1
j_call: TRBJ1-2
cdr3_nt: TGTGCCAGCCGATTAGGCCCGGGACAGGGGAACTATGGCTACACCTTC
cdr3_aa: CASRLGPGQGNYGYTF

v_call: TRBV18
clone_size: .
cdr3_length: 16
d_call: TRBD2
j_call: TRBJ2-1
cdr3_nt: TGTGCCAGCTCAGGTCGTATTGCTAGCGGGGTCAATGAGCAGTTCTTC
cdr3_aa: CASSGRIASGVNEQFF

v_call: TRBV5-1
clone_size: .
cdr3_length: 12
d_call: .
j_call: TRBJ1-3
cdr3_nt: TGCGCCAGCAGCTGGGACGGAAACACCATATATTTT
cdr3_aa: CASSWDGNTIYF

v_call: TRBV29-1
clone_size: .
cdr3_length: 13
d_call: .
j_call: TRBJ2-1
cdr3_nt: TGCAGCGTTCCCCCCGGCTCCTACAATGAGCAGTTCTTC
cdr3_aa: CSVPPGSYNEQFF

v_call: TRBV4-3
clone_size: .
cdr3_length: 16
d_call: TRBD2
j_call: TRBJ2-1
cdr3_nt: TGCGCCAGCAGCCAGGTCCTAGCGGGGGGCCGGGATGAGCAGTTCTTC
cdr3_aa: CASSQVLAGGRDEQFF

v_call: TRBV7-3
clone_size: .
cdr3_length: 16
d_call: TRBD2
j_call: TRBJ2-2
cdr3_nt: TGTGCCAGCAGCTTAAGGGGAGCGGGGGACACCGGGGAGCTGTTTTTT
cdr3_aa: CASSLRGAGDTGELFF

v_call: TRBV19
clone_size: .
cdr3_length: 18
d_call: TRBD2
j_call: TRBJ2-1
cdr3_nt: TGTGCCAGTAAAGTACGGGAAAGCGGGAGAGCCGCCTACAATGAGCAGTTCTTC
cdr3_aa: CASKVRESGRAAYNEQFF

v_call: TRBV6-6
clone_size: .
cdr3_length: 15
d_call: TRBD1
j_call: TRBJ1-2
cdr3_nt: TGTGCCAGCAGTCACGGACAGGGGGCAACCTATGGCTACACCTTC
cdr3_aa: CASSHGQGATYGYTF

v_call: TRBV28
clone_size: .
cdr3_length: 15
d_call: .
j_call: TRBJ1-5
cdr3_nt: TGTGCCAGCAGTTCCGGGGGGCGATCCCTATGGCCCCAGCATTTT
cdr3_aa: CASSSGGRSLWPQHF

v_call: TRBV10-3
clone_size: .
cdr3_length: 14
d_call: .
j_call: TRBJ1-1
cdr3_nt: TGTGCCATCAGTTCCCCCGGGGCCCTTGCAGAAGCTTTCTTT
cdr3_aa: CAISSPGALAEAFF